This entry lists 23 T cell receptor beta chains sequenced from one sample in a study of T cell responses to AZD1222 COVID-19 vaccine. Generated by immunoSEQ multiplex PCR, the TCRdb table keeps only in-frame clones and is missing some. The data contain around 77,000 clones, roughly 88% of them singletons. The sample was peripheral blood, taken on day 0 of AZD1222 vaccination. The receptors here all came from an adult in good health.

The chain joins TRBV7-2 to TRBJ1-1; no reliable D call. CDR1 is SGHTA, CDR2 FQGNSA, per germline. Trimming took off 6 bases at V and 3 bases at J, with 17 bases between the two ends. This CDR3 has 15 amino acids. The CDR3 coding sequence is TGTGCCAGCAGTCTTTCCCCGACCAGCGACACTGAAGCTTTCTTT. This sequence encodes CASSLSPTSDTEAFF.

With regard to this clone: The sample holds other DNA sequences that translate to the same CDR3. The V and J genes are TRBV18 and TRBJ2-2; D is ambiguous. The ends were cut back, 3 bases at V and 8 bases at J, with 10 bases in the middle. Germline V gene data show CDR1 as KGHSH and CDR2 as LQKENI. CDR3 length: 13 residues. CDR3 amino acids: CASSPRDTGELFF. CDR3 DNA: TGTGCCAGCTCACCCCGCGATACGGGGGAGCTGTTTTTT.

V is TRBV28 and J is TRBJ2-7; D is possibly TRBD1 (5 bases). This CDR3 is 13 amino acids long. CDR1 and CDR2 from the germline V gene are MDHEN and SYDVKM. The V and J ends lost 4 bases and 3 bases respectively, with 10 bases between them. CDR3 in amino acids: CASSYQGIYEQYF. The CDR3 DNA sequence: TGTGCCAGCAGTTACCAGGGTATCTACGAGCAGTACTTC.

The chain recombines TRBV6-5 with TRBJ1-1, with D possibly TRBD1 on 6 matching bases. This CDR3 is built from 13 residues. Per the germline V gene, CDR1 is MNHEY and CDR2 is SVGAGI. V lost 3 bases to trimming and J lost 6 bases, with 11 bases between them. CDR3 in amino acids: CASSYAEGAEAFF. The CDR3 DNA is TGTGCCAGCAGTTATGCCGAGGGGGCTGAAGCTTTCTTT.

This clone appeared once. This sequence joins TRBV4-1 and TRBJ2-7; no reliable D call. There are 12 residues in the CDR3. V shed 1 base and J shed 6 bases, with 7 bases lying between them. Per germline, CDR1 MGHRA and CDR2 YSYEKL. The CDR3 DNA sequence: TGCGCCAGCAGCCAAGTCGACGGCGAGCAGTACTTC. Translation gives CASSQVDGEQYF.

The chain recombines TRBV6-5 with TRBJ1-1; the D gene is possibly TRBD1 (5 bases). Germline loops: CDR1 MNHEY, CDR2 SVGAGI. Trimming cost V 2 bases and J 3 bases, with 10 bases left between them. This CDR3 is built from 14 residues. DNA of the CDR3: TGTGCCAGCAGTTACGGGGGGGTGGACACTGAAGCTTTCTTT. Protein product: CASSYGGVDTEAFF.

The CDR3 sequence: CASTFRDTEAFF. The CDR3 coding sequence is TGTGCCAGCACCTTTAGGGACACTGAAGCTTTCTTT. The rearrangement uses TRBV12-3 or TRBV12-4 and TRBJ1-1; unclear D gene. The CDR3 consists of 12 residues. The V gene lost 7 bases and the J gene lost 3 bases, with 9 bases spanning the gap.

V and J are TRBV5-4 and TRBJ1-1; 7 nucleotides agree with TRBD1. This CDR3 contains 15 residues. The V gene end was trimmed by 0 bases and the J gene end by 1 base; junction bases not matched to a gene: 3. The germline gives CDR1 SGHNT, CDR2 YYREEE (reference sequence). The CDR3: CASSLVGQANTEAFF. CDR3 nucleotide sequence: TGTGCCAGCAGCTTGGTCGGACAGGCGAACACTGAAGCTTTCTTT.

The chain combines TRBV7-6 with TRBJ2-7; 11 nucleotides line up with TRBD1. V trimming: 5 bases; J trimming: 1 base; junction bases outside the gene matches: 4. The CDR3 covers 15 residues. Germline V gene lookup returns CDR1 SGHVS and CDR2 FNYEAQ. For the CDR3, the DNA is TGTGCCAGCAGCCCTCGGGACAGGGGGTCCTACGAGCAGTACTTC. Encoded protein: CASSPRDRGSYEQYF.

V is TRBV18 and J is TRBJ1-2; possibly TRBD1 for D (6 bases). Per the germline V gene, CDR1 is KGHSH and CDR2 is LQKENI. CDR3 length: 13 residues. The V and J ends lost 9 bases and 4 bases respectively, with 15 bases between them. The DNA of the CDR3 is TGTGCCAGTCAGGGGACCCCAGGCTATGGCTACACCTTC. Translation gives CASQGTPGYGYTF.

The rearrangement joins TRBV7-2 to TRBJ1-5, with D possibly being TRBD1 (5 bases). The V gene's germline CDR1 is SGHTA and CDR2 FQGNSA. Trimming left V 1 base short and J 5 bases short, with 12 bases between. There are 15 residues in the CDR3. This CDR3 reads CASSLGAGPYQPQHF. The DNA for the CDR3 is TGTGCCAGCAGCTTAGGGGCAGGGCCCTATCAGCCCCAGCATTTT.

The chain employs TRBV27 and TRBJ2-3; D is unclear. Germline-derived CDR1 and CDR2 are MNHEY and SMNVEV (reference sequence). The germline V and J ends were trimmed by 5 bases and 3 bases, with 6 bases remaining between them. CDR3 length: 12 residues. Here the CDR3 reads CASSTLTDTQYF. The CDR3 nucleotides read TGTGCCAGCAGTACGCTTACAGATACGCAGTATTTT.

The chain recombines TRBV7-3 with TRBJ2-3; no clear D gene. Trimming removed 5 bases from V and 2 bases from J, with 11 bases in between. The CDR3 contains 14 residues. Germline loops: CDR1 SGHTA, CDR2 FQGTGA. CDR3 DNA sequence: TGTGCCAGCAGCCCCTCTACGAACACAGATACGCAGTATTTT. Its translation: CASSPSTNTDTQYF.

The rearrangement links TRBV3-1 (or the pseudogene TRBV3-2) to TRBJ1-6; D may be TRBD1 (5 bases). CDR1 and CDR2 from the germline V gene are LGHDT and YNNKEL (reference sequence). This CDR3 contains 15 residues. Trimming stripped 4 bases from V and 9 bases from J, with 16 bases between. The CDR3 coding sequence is TGTGCCAGCAGCCCACAGGAGGCTTTTGGTTCACCCCTCCACTTT. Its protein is CASSPQEAFGSPLHF.

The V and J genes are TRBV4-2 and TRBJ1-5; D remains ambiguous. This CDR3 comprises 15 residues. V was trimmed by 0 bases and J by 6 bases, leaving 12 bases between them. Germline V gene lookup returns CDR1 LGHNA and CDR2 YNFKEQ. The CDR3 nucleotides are TGTGCCAGCAGCCAAGATAGGAAGGGTAGTCAGCCCCAGCATTTT. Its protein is CASSQDRKGSQPQHF.

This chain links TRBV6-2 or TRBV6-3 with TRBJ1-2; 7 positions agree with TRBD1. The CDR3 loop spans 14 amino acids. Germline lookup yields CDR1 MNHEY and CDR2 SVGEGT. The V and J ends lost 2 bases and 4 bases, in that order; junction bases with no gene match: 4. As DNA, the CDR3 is TGTGCCAGCAGTTACCGGGACAGCCTCTATGGCTACACCTTC. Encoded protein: CASSYRDSLYGYTF.

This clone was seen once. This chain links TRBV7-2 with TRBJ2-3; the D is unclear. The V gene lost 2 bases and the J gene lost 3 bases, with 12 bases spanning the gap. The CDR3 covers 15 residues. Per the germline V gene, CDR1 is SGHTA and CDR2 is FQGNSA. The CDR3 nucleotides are TGTGCCAGCAGCTTATCCCCCGGACGGACAGATACGCAGTATTTT. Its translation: CASSLSPGRTDTQYF.

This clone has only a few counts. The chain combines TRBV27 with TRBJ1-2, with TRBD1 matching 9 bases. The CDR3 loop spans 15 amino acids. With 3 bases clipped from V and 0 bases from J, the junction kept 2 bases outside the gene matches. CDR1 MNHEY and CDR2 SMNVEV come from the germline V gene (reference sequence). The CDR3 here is CASSFGTGPNYGYTF. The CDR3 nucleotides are TGTGCCAGCAGTTTCGGGACAGGGCCTAACTATGGCTACACCTTC.

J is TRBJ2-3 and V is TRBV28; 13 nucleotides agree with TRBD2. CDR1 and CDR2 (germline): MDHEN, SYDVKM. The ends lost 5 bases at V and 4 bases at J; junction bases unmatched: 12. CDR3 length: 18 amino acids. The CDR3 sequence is CASSPIPRTSGSPDTQYF. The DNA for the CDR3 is TGTGCCAGCAGTCCCATACCCCGGACTAGCGGGAGCCCAGATACGCAGTATTTT.

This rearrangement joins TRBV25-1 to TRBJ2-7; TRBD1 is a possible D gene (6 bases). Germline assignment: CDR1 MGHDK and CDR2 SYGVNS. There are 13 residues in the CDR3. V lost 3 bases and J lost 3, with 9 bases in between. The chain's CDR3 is CASSDEGVYEQYF. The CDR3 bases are TGTGCCAGCAGTGATGAGGGGGTCTACGAGCAGTACTTC.

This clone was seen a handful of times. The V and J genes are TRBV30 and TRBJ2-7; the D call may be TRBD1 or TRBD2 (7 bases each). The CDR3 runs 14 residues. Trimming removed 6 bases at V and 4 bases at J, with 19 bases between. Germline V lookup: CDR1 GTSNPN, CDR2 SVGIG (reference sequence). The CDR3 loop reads CACHPRGGVYEQYF. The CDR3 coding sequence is TGTGCCTGCCACCCCAGGGGGGGAGTTTACGAGCAGTACTTC.

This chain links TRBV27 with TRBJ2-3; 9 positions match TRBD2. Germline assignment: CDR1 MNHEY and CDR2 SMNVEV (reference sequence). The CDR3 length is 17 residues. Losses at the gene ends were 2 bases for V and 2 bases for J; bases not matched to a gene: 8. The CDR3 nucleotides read TGTGCCAGCAGTTTAGAGGGGCGGGGGGGCCTCACAGATACGCAGTATTTT. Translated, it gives CASSLEGRGGLTDTQYF.

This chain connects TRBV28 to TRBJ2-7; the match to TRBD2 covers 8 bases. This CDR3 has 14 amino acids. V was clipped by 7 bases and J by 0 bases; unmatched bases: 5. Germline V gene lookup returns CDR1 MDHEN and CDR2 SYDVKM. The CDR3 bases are TGTGCCAGCACCCCGGGAGGGGCCTCCTACGAGCAGTACTTC. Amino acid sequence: CASTPGGASYEQYF.